These 21 T cell receptor beta chains were all obtained from the same sample, sequenced in a study of blood T cell repertoires in COVID-19. The table came from immunoSEQ multiplex PCR; TCRdb's copy has only in-frame clones and leaves some out. The sample contains under 55,000 clones, around 73% of which appear only once. Sequencing was carried out using PBMCs or T cells enriched from blood (not recorded which). The receptors stem from a woman in her fifties or sixties with acute COVID-19.

The CDR3 loop is CASSFGGYTEAFF. The CDR3 region has the DNA TGTGCCAGCAGCTTTGGGGGCTACACTGAAGCTTTCTTT. V usage is TRBV7-9 and J usage is TRBJ1-1; perhaps TRBD1 as D (6 bases). V was shortened by 3 bases and J by 3 bases, with 8 bases between the two germline ends. The V gene's germline CDR1 is SEHNR and CDR2 FQNEAQ (reference sequence). The CDR3 is 13 amino acids.

This chain connects TRBV11-3 to TRBJ1-6, with D perhaps matching TRBD1 (6 bases). The CDR3 totals 17 residues. Germline CDR1 SGHNT, CDR2 YENEEA. Trimming left V 0 bases short and J 9 bases short, with 18 bases between. Written as DNA, the CDR3 is TGTGCCAGCAGCTTAGATGCCCTACAGGGCCGCCGTTCACCCCTCCACTTT. Its translation is CASSLDALQGRRSPLHF.

The sample holds a few counts of this clone. This chain connects TRBV5-1 to TRBJ1-6; 8 nucleotides line up with TRBD1. This CDR3 has 14 residues. From germline, CDR1 is SGHRS and CDR2 YFSETQ. The V and J ends lost 4 bases and 8 bases, in that order; junction bases with no gene match: 5. CDR3 protein: CASSPGGPDSPLHF. As DNA, the CDR3 is TGCGCCAGCAGCCCAGGGGGCCCCGATTCACCCCTCCACTTT.

This clone came up a few times. The chain joins TRBV4-1 to TRBJ2-2; 7 bases agree with TRBD1. Looked up from germline, CDR1 is MGHRA and CDR2 is YSYEKL. The J segment lost 0 bases and the V segment lost 8 bases, leaving 6 bases of the junction unmatched. This CDR3 has 15 amino acids. CDR3 DNA sequence: TGCGCCAGCCTCCCGGACAGGTCGAACACCGGGGAGCTGTTTTTT. This sequence encodes CASLPDRSNTGELFF.

V and J are TRBV20-1 and TRBJ2-7; D might be TRBD2 (5 bases). In germline, CDR1 is DFQATT, CDR2 SNEGSKA (reference sequence). Trimming took off 7 bases at V and 3 bases at J, with 10 bases between the two ends. The CDR3 is made up of 11 amino acids. CDR3: CSERGIYEQYF. CDR3 bases: TGCAGTGAAAGAGGGATCTACGAGCAGTACTTC.

The chain couples TRBV30 to TRBJ1-1; D uncertain. Looked up from germline, CDR1 is GTSNPN and CDR2 is SVGIG (reference sequence). CDR3 size: 12 residues. Trimming pared 5 bases from V and 4 bases from J, leaving 11 bases between. The CDR3 bases are TGTGCCTGGGGCCAGGTGGGCACTGAAGCTTTCTTT. Its protein product is CAWGQVGTEAFF.

The chain recombines TRBV2 with TRBJ2-4; tentatively, D is TRBD2 (6 bases). In germline, CDR1 is SNHLY, CDR2 FYNNEI. CDR3 length equals 13 residues. V lost 8 bases, J lost 5 bases, and 13 bases lay in between. The DNA for the CDR3 is TGTGCCAGCGGGACGACTAGTCAAAACATTCAGTACTTC. Its translation is CASGTTSQNIQYF.

V gene TRBV5-1 combines with J gene TRBJ1-6; D not resolved. Germline assignment: CDR1 SGHRS and CDR2 YFSETQ. The CDR3 runs to 15 residues. V was trimmed by 0 bases and J by 8 bases, leaving 12 bases between them. The DNA of the CDR3 is TGCGCCAGCAGCTTGGATGTGAGGGCAGATTCACCCCTCCACTTT. Translation: CASSLDVRADSPLHF.

The chain is built from TRBV13 and TRBJ1-1; D is undetermined. CDR1 is PRHDT, CDR2 FYEKMQ, per germline (reference sequence). V was trimmed by 3 bases and J by 6 bases, leaving 5 bases between them. This CDR3 has 11 residues. This CDR3 reads CASSFGSEAFF. Written as DNA, the CDR3 is TGTGCCAGCAGCTTCGGGTCTGAAGCTTTCTTT.

This chain links TRBV28 with TRBJ1-2, with 7 bases identical to TRBD1. The CDR3 has 14 amino acids. Germline CDR1 MDHEN, CDR2 SYDVKM. The V segment lost 5 bases and the J segment 3 bases; nucleotides outside the gene matches: 6. This CDR3 reads CASSRTGSDYGYTF. CDR3 in DNA: TGTGCCAGCAGTCGGACAGGCTCGGACTATGGCTACACCTTC.

The gene calls are TRBV7-9 and TRBJ2-7; the D gene is possibly TRBD2 (7 bases). There are 13 residues in the CDR3. V was cut by 5 bases and J by 5 bases, with 13 bases left in between. CDR1 is SEHNR, CDR2 FQNEAQ, per germline (reference sequence). CDR3 residues: CASSIGGADEQYF. The CDR3 coding sequence is TGTGCCAGCAGCATTGGGGGGGCTGACGAGCAGTACTTC. Based on the CDR3 plus reference TRBV7-9 and TRBJ2-7, the full variable domain is DTGVSQNPRHKITKRGQNVTFRCDPISEHNRLYWYRQTLGQGPEFLTYFQNEAQLEKSRLLSDRFSAERPKGSFSTLEIQRTEQGDSAMYLCASSIGGADEQYFGPGTRLTVT.

The chain carries TRBV20-1 and TRBJ1-1; 8 bases align to TRBD1. This CDR3 comprises 13 residues. The J segment lost 7 bases and the V segment lost 3 bases, leaving 7 bases of the junction unmatched. From germline, CDR1 is DFQATT and CDR2 SNEGSKA (reference sequence). In DNA, the CDR3 is TGCAGTGCTAGTTATTTACAGGGGGATGAAGCTTTCTTT. This sequence encodes CSASYLQGDEAFF.

In its sample, this clone was seen once. The chain carries TRBV5-1 and TRBJ2-3; 8 bases agree with TRBD2. Germline CDR1 reads SGHRS; CDR2 reads YFSETQ. This CDR3 is built from 18 residues. After removal of 1 base from V and 2 bases from J, the junction contained 12 bases not matched to a gene. The CDR3 loop is CASSLLSGSGLNTDTQYF. The DNA of the CDR3 is TGCGCCAGCAGCTTGTTAAGCGGGAGCGGCTTAAACACAGATACGCAGTATTTT.

The chain combines TRBV30 with TRBJ1-2; 9 nucleotides line up with TRBD1. The V segment lost 0 bases and the J segment 5 bases; nucleotides outside the gene matches: 13. There are 17 residues in the CDR3. Per germline, CDR1 GTSNPN and CDR2 SVGIG (reference sequence). CDR3 region: CAWSVRSHRQGEYGYTF. In DNA form, the CDR3 reads TGTGCCTGGAGTGTACGTAGTCACAGACAGGGGGAATATGGCTACACCTTC.

The table lists this clone with a few counts. This chain connects TRBV19 to TRBJ2-1; 9 nucleotides agree with TRBD1. V trimming: 3 bases; J trimming: 6 bases; junction bases outside the gene matches: 9. Germline assignment: CDR1 LNHDA and CDR2 SQIVND (reference sequence). This CDR3 has 16 amino acids. The chain's CDR3 is CASSIVKGTGFNEQFF. The DNA for the CDR3 is TGTGCCAGTAGTATTGTGAAAGGGACAGGGTTCAATGAGCAGTTCTTC.

The V call is TRBV28, the J call TRBJ1-6, with 7 bases that match TRBD1. The CDR3 consists of 14 residues. The trim removed 2 bases at V and 9 bases at J, leaving 4 bases unmatched. Germline-derived CDR1 and CDR2 are MDHEN and SYDVKM. CDR3 loop: CASSLEQGSSPLHF. DNA of the CDR3: TGTGCCAGCAGTTTAGAACAGGGGAGTTCACCCCTCCACTTT.

The chain has TRBV5-1 and TRBJ1-2, with D uncertain. V was clipped by 1 base and J by 1 base, with 17 bases between them. Germline CDR1 and CDR2: SGHRS and YFSETQ. This CDR3 is 17 amino acids long. This chain's CDR3 is CASSLSLGWEVNYGYTF. In DNA, the CDR3 is TGCGCCAGCAGCTTGTCTCTGGGGTGGGAGGTTAACTATGGCTACACCTTC.

By frequency in the sample, this clone is medium-sized. The V gene is TRBV5-4, the J gene TRBJ1-2, with TRBD1 identical over 7 bases. With 0 bases clipped from V and 4 bases from J, the junction kept 9 bases outside the gene matches. This CDR3 has 16 amino acids. Germline V gene sequence: CDR1 SGHNT, CDR2 YYREEE (reference sequence). The CDR3: CASSLGFSGTVYGYTF. CDR3 coding DNA: TGTGCCAGCAGCTTGGGGTTCTCTGGGACAGTCTATGGCTACACCTTC.

The chain joins TRBV30 to TRBJ1-2, with a possible D match to TRBD1 (6 bases). Germline-derived CDR1 and CDR2 are GTSNPN and SVGIG (reference sequence). V lost 2 bases and J lost 8, with 21 bases in between. This CDR3 is 15 amino acids long. CDR3 residues: CAWSPLHGGGLGYTF. CDR3 DNA sequence: TGTGCCTGGAGTCCCCTGCACGGGGGGGGCCTGGGCTACACCTTC.

The sample holds a few counts of this clone. The V and J genes are TRBV6-5 and TRBJ1-1, with D perhaps matching TRBD1 (5 bases). The CDR3 is made up of 14 amino acids. CDR1 is MNHEY and CDR2 is SVGAGI in the germline V gene. Between the trimmed V and J ends, which lost 8 bases and 4 bases, there was a span of 17 bases. CDR3 in amino acids: CASGHRGGGTEAFF. As DNA, the CDR3 is TGTGCCAGCGGACACCGGGGCGGGGGCACTGAAGCTTTCTTT.

This chain links TRBV23-1 with TRBJ2-3; D possibly corresponds to TRBD1 (5 bases). TRBV23-1 is treated as an ORF (open reading frame) with a function not yet certain. This CDR3 contains 14 residues. V lost 8 bases and J lost 0, with 12 bases in between. This CDR3 reads CASDKGISTDTQYF. In nucleotides, the CDR3 is TGCGCCAGCGATAAGGGGATCAGCACAGATACGCAGTATTTT.